The 19 T cell receptor beta chains below come from one sample, sequenced in a study of blood T cell repertoires in COVID-19. The data were produced by immunoSEQ multiplex PCR, yet TCRdb's version contains in-frame clones alone and is incomplete. The profile shows about 100,000 clones, about nine tenths of them singletons. The sample comprised peripheral blood. The receptors were gathered from a woman aged 25 to 39 with acute or convalescent COVID-19.

V usage is TRBV10-3 and J usage is TRBJ1-1; D call uncertain. V lost 4 bases and J 1 base, leaving 22 bases between the germline ends. This CDR3 has 18 amino acids. Germline values: CDR1 ENHRY, CDR2 SYGVKD. CDR3 loop: CAISGAPMGWEGNTEAFF. CDR3 DNA: TGTGCCATCAGTGGAGCCCCAATGGGTTGGGAGGGGAACACTGAAGCTTTCTTT.

This clone is a singleton in its sample. The chain carries TRBV4-3 and TRBJ1-1; D is unresolved. Germline V gene lookup returns CDR1 LGHNA and CDR2 YSLEER. This CDR3 contains 13 residues. The V end lost 8 bases, the J end lost 1 base, and 11 bases lay between the germline ends. The CDR3 bases are TGCGCCAGCTCCTATAATTGGAACACTGAAGCTTTCTTT. As protein: CASSYNWNTEAFF.

The chain has TRBV7-3 and TRBJ2-7, with D hard to call. The CDR3 has 14 amino acids. Germline CDR1 and CDR2: SGHTA and FQGTGA. V gave up 0 bases and J gave up 6 bases, with 12 bases separating them. Written as DNA, the CDR3 is TGTGCCAGCAGCTTAACTCCTTCAGTTGGCGAGCAGTACTTC. Its translation: CASSLTPSVGEQYF.

The rearrangement joins TRBV27 to TRBJ2-7, with 8 bases fitting TRBD1. V shed 3 bases, J shed 0 bases, and the junction held 4 bases outside the gene matches. This CDR3 spans 15 amino acids. Germline V gene lookup returns CDR1 MNHEY and CDR2 SMNVEV (reference sequence). The DNA for the CDR3 is TGTGCCAGCAGTTTCTTCGGACAGGGCTCCTACGAGCAGTACTTC. This encodes CASSFFGQGSYEQYF.

This chain uses TRBV3-1 (or the pseudogene TRBV3-2) with TRBJ2-2; TRBD2 agrees at 8 bases. This CDR3 region has 15 residues. The junction had 3 bases not matched to a gene; V was cut back by 3 bases and J by 3 bases. Germline V lookup: CDR1 LGHDT, CDR2 YNNKEL (reference sequence). This CDR3 is CASSQRLAHTGELFF. The DNA of the CDR3 is TGTGCCAGCAGCCAGAGACTAGCGCACACCGGGGAGCTGTTTTTT.

V and J are TRBV2 and TRBJ1-5; TRBD1 matches at 7 bases. With 2 bases clipped from V and 0 bases from J, the junction kept 7 bases outside the gene matches. The CDR3 spans 17 residues. Per germline, CDR1 SNHLY and CDR2 FYNNEI. The CDR3 reads CASSEKGARYSNQPQHF. The CDR3 DNA follows: TGTGCCAGCAGTGAAAAGGGGGCGAGGTATAGCAATCAGCCCCAGCATTTT. The complete variable domain, with remaining parts taken from reference TRBV2 and TRBJ1-5, reads EPEVTQTPSHQVTQMGQEVILRCVPISNHLYFYWYRQILGQKVEFLVSFYNNEISEKSEIFDDQFSVERPDGSNFTLKIRSTKLEDSAMYFCASSEKGARYSNQPQHFGDGTRLSIL.

V usage is TRBV30 and J usage is TRBJ1-1, with D possibly being TRBD1 (6 bases). The germline V and J ends were trimmed by 3 bases and 4 bases, with 6 bases remaining between them. Germline V lookup: CDR1 GTSNPN, CDR2 SVGIG (reference sequence). CDR3 length: 11 residues. The chain's CDR3 is CAWRGATEAFF. Written as DNA, the CDR3 is TGTGCCTGGAGGGGGGCCACTGAAGCTTTCTTT.

The gene calls are TRBV5-1 and TRBJ2-1; 9 bases align to TRBD2. With V trimmed by 0 bases and J by 8 bases, 6 bases remained unmatched. Germline values: CDR1 SGHRS, CDR2 YFSETQ. The CDR3 runs 15 residues. CDR3 residues: CASSLGTSGLDEQFF. CDR3 nucleotides: TGCGCCAGCAGCTTGGGTACTAGCGGGCTCGATGAGCAGTTCTTC.

The rearrangement links TRBV3-1 (or the pseudogene TRBV3-2) to TRBJ1-3, with D hard to call. The CDR3 totals 17 residues. Germline CDR1 reads LGHDT; CDR2 reads YNNKEL (reference sequence). V dropped 1 base and J dropped 1 base, with 14 bases sitting between them. The CDR3 region has the DNA TGTGCCAGCAGCCAAGTTCGCGGTCTCCCTTCTGGAAACACCATATATTTT. Translating it yields CASSQVRGLPSGNTIYF.

V usage is TRBV24-1 and J usage is TRBJ2-3, with a possible D match to TRBD2 (6 bases). Germline lookup yields CDR1 KGHDR and CDR2 SFDVKD. This CDR3 region has 14 residues. V lost 5 bases, J lost 3 bases, and 11 bases lay in between. This CDR3 reads CATSVSGGTDTQYF. The CDR3 coding sequence is TGTGCCACCAGTGTTAGCGGAGGGACAGATACGCAGTATTTT.

V usage is TRBV19 and J usage is TRBJ2-7; 9 bases line up with TRBD1. The germline gives CDR1 LNHDA, CDR2 SQIVND (reference sequence). The CDR3 totals 14 residues. V shed 3 bases, J shed 7 bases, and the junction held 7 bases outside the gene matches. As DNA, the CDR3 is TGTGCCAGTAGTATGGGGTGGACAGGGGAAGAGCAGTACTTC. Translating gives CASSMGWTGEEQYF.

The chain is built from TRBV6-4 and TRBJ2-5; D not certain. The CDR3 sequence is 13 residues long. Between the trimmed V and J ends, which lost 2 bases and 5 bases, there was a span of 9 bases. CDR1 MRHNA and CDR2 SNTAGT come from the germline V gene. The CDR3 DNA sequence: TGTGCCAGCAGTGACAGAAAGCGTGAGACCCAGTACTTC. Protein: CASSDRKRETQYF.

The chain carries TRBV5-1 and TRBJ1-1; 9 bases are a match to TRBD1. The germline CDR1 and CDR2 sequences are SGHRS and YFSETQ. This CDR3 is built from 14 residues. The J segment lost 5 bases and the V segment lost 5 bases, leaving 7 bases of the junction unmatched. CDR3 in amino acids: CASRPRDRETEAFF. The CDR3 DNA is TGCGCCAGCAGACCTCGGGACAGGGAAACTGAAGCTTTCTTT.

The V and J genes are TRBV5-1 and TRBJ2-7; no firm D call. Looked up from germline, CDR1 is SGHRS and CDR2 is YFSETQ. Trimming removed 2 bases from V and 2 bases from J, with 5 bases in between. The CDR3 length is 12 residues. In nucleotides, the CDR3 is TGCGCCAGCAGCTTTGACACCTACGAGCAGTACTTC. Translated: CASSFDTYEQYF.

This sequence joins TRBV5-6 and TRBJ2-5; 7 nucleotides line up with TRBD1. Germline V CDR1 and CDR2: SGHDT, YYEEEE. The CDR3 is 17 residues long. Germline trimming cut 0 bases from V and 1 base from J; bases unmatched to any gene: 9. The CDR3 sequence is CASSLADRVIGQETQYF. In DNA, the CDR3 is TGTGCCAGCAGCTTGGCCGACAGGGTTATTGGCCAAGAGACCCAGTACTTC. The full variable domain, rest sourced from reference TRBV5-6 and TRBJ2-5, is DAGVTQSPTHLIKTRGQQVTLRCSPKSGHDTVSWYQQALGQGPQFIFQYYEEEERQRGNFPDRFSGHQFPNYSSELNVNALLLGDSALYLCASSLADRVIGQETQYFGPGTRLLVL.

This chain uses TRBV7-9 with TRBJ2-7; D is unresolved. The CDR3 has 15 amino acids. Germline CDR1 SEHNR, CDR2 FQNEAQ (reference sequence). V lost 3 bases and J lost 3, with 15 bases in between. CDR3 bases: TGTGCCAGCAGCTTTGGGCCACCCGTGTTCTACGAGCAGTACTTC. Residues: CASSFGPPVFYEQYF.

The chain carries TRBV10-1 and TRBJ1-2; tentative D call: TRBD1 (5 bases). There are 9 residues in the CDR3. The germline V and J ends were trimmed by 9 bases and 8 bases, with 7 bases remaining between them. The germline CDR1 and CDR2 sequences are WNHNN and SYGVQD (reference sequence). CDR3 coding DNA: TGCGCCAGTGGGGGGGGCTACACCTTC. It codes for CASGGGYTF.

The CDR3 DNA is TGTGCCAGCAGCTTAGCGGATCAGCCCCAGCATTTT. Amino acids: CASSLADQPQHF. V gene TRBV11-2 combines with J gene TRBJ1-5; D call uncertain. The CDR3 totals 12 residues. Trimming cost V 1 base and J 5 bases, with 3 bases left between them. Germline lookup yields CDR1 SGHAT and CDR2 FQNNGV.

This rearrangement joins TRBV28 to TRBJ1-5; D uncertain. The CDR3 runs 15 residues. Deletions cut 1 base from V and 4 bases from J, with 11 bases between. The germline V gene encodes CDR1 MDHEN and CDR2 SYDVKM. Written as DNA, the CDR3 is TGTGCCAGCAGTTTATTGCGGGGAGGGAATCAGCCCCAGCATTTT. Translation gives CASSLLRGGNQPQHF.